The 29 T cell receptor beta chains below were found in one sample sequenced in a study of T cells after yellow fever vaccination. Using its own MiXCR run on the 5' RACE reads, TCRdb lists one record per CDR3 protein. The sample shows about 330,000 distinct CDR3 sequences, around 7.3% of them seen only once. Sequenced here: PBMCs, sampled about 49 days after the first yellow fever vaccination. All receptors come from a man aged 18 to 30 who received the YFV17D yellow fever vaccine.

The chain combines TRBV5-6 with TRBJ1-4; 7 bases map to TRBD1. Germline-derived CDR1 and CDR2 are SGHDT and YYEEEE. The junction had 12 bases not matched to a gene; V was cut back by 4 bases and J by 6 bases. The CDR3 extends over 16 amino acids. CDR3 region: CASSPDGQAGYEKLFF. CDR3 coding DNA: TGTGCCAGCAGCCCAGATGGACAGGCGGGGTATGAAAAACTGTTTTTT.

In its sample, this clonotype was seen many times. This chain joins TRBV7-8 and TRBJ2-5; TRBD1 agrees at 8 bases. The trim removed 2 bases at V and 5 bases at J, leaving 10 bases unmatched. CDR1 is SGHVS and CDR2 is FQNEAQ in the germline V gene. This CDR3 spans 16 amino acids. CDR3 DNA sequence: TGTGCCAGCAGCTTAAAGTCTTGGACAGGGAGGGAGACCCAGTACTTC. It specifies CASSLKSWTGRETQYF.

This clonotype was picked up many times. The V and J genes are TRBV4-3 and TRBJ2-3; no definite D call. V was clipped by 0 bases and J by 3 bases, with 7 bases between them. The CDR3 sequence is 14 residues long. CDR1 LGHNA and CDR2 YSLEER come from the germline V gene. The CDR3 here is CASSQEAFTDTQYF. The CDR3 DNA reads TGCGCCAGCAGCCAAGAAGCCTTTACAGATACGCAGTATTTT.

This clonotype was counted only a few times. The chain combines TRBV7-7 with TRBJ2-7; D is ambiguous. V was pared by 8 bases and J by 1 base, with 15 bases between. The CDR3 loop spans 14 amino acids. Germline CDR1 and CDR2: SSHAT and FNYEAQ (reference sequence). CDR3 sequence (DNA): TGTGCCAGCTTCCCCCAATGCCCTTCCTACGAGCAGTACTTC. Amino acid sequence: CASFPQCPSYEQYF.

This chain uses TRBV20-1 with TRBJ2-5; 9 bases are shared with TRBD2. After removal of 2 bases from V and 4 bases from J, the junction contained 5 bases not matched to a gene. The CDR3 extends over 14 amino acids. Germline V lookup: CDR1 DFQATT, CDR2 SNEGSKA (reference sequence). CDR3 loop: CSARMRGGRETQYF. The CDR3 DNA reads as TGCAGTGCTAGAATGCGGGGGGGAAGAGAGACCCAGTACTTC.

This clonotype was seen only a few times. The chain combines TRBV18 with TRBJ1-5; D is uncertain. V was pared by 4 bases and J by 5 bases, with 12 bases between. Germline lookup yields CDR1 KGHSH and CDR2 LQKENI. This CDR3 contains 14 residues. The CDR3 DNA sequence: TGTGCCAGCTCACTCCAGCCGCTTGATCAGCCCCAGCATTTT. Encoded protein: CASSLQPLDQPQHF.

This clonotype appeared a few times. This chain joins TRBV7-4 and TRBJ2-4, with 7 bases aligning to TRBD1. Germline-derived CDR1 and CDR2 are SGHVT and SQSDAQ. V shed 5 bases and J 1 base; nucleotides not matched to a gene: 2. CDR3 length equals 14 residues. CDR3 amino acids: CASSIQGAKNIQYF. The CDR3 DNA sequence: TGTGCCAGCAGCATACAGGGGGCCAAAAACATTCAGTACTTC.

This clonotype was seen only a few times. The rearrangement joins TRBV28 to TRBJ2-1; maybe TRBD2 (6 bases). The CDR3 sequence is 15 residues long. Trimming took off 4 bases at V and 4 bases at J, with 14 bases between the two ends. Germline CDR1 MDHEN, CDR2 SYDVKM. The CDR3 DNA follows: TGTGCCAGCAGTTCCCCGGGGGTGCTGTACAATGAGCAGTTCTTC. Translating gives CASSSPGVLYNEQFF.

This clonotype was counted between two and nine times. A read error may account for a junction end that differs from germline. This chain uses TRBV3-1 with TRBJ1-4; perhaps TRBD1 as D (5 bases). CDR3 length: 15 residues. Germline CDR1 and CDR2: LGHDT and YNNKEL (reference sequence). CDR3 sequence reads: CASSDTGTTTEKLFF. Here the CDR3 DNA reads TGTGCCAGCAGTGATACCGGGACCACTACTGAAAAACTGTTTTTT.

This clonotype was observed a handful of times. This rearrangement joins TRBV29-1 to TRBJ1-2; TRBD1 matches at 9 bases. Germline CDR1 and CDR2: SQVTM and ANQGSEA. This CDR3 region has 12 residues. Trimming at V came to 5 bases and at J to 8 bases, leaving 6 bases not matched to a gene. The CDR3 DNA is TGCAGCGTTAGAATAGGGACAGGGGGCTACACCTTC. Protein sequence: CSVRIGTGGYTF.

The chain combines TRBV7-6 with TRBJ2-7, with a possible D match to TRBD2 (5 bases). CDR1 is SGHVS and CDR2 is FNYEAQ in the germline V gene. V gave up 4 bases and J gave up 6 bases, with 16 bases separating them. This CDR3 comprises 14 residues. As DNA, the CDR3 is TGTGCCAGCAGCTCTGACCCCACGGGGTCCGAGCAGTACTTC. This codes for CASSSDPTGSEQYF.

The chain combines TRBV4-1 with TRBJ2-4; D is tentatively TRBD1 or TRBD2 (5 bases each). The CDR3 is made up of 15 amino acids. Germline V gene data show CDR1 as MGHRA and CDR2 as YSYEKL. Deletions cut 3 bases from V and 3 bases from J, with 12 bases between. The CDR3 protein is CASSQGPRGKNIQYF. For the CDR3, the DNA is TGCGCCAGCAGCCAGGGACCACGTGGCAAAAACATTCAGTACTTC.

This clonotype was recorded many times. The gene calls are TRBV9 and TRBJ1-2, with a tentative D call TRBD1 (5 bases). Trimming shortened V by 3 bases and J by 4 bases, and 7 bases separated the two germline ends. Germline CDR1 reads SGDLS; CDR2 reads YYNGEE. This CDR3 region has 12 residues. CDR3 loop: CASSGDSYGYTF. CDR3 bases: TGTGCCAGCAGCGGAGACAGCTATGGCTACACCTTC.

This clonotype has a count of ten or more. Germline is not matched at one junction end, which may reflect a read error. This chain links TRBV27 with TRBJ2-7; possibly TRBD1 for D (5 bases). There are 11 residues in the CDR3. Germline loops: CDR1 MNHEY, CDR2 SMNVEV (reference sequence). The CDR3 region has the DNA TGTGCCAGCAGTCAGGGCTACCAGCAGTACTTC. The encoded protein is CASSQGYQQYF.

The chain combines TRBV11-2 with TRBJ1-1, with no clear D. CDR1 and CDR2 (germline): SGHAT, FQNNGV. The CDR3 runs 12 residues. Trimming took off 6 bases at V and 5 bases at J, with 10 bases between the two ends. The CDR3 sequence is CASRMSGTEAFF. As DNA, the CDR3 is TGTGCCAGCAGGATGAGTGGTACTGAAGCTTTCTTT.

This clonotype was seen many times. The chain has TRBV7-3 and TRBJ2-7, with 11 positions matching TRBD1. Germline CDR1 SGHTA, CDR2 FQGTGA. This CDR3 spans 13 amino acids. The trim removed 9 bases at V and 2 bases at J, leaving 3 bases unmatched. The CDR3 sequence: CARMDRGPYEQYF. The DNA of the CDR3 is TGTGCCAGGATGGACAGGGGGCCCTACGAGCAGTACTTC.

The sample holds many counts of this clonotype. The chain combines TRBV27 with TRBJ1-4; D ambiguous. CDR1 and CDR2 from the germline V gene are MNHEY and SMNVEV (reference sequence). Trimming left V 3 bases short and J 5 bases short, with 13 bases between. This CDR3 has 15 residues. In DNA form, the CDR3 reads TGTGCCAGCAGTTTCATGCCAGACCGAAATGAAAAACTGTTTTTT. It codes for CASSFMPDRNEKLFF.

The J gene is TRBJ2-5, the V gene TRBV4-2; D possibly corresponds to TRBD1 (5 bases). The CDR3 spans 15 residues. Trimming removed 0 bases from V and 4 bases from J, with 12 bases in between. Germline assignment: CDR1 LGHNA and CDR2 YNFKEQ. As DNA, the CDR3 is TGTGCCAGCAGCCAAGATGGGGCGGAGTCAGAGACCCAGTACTTC. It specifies CASSQDGAESETQYF.

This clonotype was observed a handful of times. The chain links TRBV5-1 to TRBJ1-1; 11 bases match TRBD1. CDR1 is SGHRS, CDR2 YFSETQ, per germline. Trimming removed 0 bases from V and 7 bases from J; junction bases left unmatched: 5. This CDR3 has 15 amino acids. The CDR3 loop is CASSLVGQGAFEAFF. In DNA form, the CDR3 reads TGCGCCAGCAGCTTGGTAGGACAGGGGGCTTTTGAAGCTTTCTTT.

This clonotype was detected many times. CDR3 nucleotides: TGTGCCAGCAGCCCGGGGGGGGCGAATGGCTACACCTTC. It specifies CASSPGGANGYTF. The V and J genes are TRBV9 and TRBJ1-2; possibly TRBD1 for D (6 bases). The ends were cut back, 4 bases at V and 6 bases at J, with 13 bases in the middle. CDR3 length: 13 amino acids. The germline V gene has CDR1 SGDLS and CDR2 YYNGEE.

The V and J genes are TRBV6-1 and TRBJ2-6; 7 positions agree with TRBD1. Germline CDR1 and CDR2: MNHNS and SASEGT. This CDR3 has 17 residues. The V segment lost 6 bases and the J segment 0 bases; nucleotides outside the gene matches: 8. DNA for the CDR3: TGTGCCAGCAGGCCGACAGGGACCCCCTCTGGGGCCAACGTCCTGACTTTC. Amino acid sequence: CASRPTGTPSGANVLTF.

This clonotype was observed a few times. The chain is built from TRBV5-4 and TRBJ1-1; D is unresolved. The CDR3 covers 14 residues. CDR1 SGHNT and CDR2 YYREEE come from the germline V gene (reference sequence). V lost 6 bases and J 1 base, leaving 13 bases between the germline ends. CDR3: CASMEDLGNTEAFF. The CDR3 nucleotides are TGTGCCAGCATGGAGGACCTTGGGAACACTGAAGCTTTCTTT.

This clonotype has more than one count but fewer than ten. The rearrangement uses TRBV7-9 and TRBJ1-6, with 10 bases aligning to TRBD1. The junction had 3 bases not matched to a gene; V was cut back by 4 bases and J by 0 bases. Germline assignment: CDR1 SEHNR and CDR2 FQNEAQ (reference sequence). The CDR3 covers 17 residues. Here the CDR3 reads CASSSGDRGSYNSPLHF. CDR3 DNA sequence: TGTGCCAGCAGCTCCGGGGACAGGGGCTCCTATAATTCACCCCTCCACTTT.

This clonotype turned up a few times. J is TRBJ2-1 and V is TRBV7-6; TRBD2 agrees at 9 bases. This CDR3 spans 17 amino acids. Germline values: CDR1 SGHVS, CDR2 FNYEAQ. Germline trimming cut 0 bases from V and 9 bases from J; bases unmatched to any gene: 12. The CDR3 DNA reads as TGTGCCAGCAGCTTAGCGCTGAGACTAGCGGCTAAGAGTGAGCAGTTCTTC. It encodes CASSLALRLAAKSEQFF.

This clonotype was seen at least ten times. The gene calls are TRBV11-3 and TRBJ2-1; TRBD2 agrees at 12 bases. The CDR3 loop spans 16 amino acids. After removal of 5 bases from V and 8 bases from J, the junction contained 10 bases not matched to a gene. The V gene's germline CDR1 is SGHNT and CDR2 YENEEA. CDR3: CASSPPLAGGIDEQFF. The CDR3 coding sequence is TGTGCCAGCAGCCCACCGCTAGCGGGGGGGATCGATGAGCAGTTCTTC.

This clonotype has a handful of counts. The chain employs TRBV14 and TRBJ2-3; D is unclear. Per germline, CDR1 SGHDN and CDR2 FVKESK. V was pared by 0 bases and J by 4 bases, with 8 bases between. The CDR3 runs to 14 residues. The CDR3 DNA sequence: TGTGCCAGCAGCCAAGATATCGTCCCAGATACGCAGTATTTT. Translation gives CASSQDIVPDTQYF.

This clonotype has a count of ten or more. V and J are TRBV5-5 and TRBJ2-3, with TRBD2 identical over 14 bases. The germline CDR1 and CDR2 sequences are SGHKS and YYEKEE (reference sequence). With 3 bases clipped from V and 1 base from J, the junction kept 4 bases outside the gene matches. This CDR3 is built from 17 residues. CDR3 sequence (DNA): TGTGCCAGCAGCTCTGGACTAGCGGGGGGTCGCACAGATACGCAGTATTTT. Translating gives CASSSGLAGGRTDTQYF.

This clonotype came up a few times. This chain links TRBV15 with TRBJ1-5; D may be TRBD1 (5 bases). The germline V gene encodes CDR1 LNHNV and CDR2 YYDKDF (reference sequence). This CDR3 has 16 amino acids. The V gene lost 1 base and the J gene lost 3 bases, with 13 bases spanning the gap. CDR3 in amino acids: CATSRGGARYNQPQHF. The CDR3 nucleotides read TGTGCCACCAGCAGAGGTGGGGCGCGCTACAATCAGCCCCAGCATTTT.

The CDR3 sequence is CASSQSDRNYGYTF. CDR3 nucleotides: TGTGCCAGCAGCCAATCGGACAGGAACTATGGCTACACCTTC. J is TRBJ1-2 and V is TRBV3-1; 7 bases align to TRBD1. The CDR3 has 14 amino acids. The germline V gene encodes CDR1 LGHDT and CDR2 YNNKEL (reference sequence). Trimming cost V 2 bases and J 2 bases; bases outside gene matches: 2.